The 18 T cell receptor beta chains listed next were all sequenced from one sample in a study of T-cell reconstitution after alpha-beta-depleted transplantation in children. A TCRbeta library incorporating unique molecular identifiers was prepared. TCRdb called the PCR reads again in MiXCR, with one record for every CDR3 protein. The sample includes under 450,000 distinct CDR3 sequences, about 14% of them seen just once. The sample consisted of PBMCs, taken from the stem cell graft. Receptor source: a human donor who donated a stem cell graft to a child with Fanconi anemia.

This clonotype appeared a few times. This chain uses TRBV11-1 with TRBJ2-5, with TRBD1 identical over 7 bases. The CDR3 is 15 amino acids. V was pared by 5 bases and J by 4 bases, with 10 bases of the junction left unmatched. The V gene's germline CDR1 is SGHAT and CDR2 FQDESV (reference sequence). Here the CDR3 DNA reads TGTGCCAGCAGCCCAAACAGGGGACGGCGAGAGACCCAGTACTTC. Protein product: CASSPNRGRRETQYF.

The chain joins TRBV6-2 or TRBV6-3 to TRBJ2-3, with a weak D call TRBD1 (5 bases). CDR1 is MNHEY and CDR2 is SVGEGT in the germline V gene. This CDR3 contains 18 residues. V was cut by 3 bases and J by 0 bases, with 19 bases left in between. The CDR3 DNA reads as TGTGCCAGCAGTTATAGGCAGGGCACCGCTTCTAGCACAGATACGCAGTATTTT. This codes for CASSYRQGTASSTDTQYF.

The genes are TRBV4-3 and TRBJ2-2; TRBD1 aligns across 10 bases. V dropped 0 bases and J dropped 5; count of bases not matched to a gene: 3. Germline V lookup: CDR1 LGHNA, CDR2 YSLEER. The CDR3 consists of 16 residues. The CDR3 spells CASSQEGTGVTGELFF. As DNA, the CDR3 is TGCGCCAGCAGCCAAGAGGGGACAGGGGTGACCGGGGAGCTGTTTTTT.

This clonotype was observed many times. The chain carries TRBV12-3 or TRBV12-4 and TRBJ2-2, with D uncertain. V dropped 7 bases and J dropped 3 bases, with 6 bases sitting between them. The CDR3 covers 12 residues. DNA for the CDR3: TGTGCCAGCACTTTGGACACCGGGGAGCTGTTTTTT. As protein: CASTLDTGELFF.

The chain employs TRBV3-1 and TRBJ1-1; 7 bases fit TRBD1. The V gene's germline CDR1 is LGHDT and CDR2 YNNKEL (reference sequence). Unmatched junction bases numbered 13, after V lost 2 bases and J lost 7 bases. This CDR3 has 16 residues. Written as DNA, the CDR3 is TGTGCCAGCAGCCAAAAGGGACAGAACAGGGAGAATGAAGCTTTCTTT. Protein product: CASSQKGQNRENEAFF.

This clonotype was detected many times. The CDR3 DNA is TGCAGTGCGCAACCGGGACAGAAAAACTATGGCTACACCTTC. The encoded protein is CSAQPGQKNYGYTF. V gene TRBV20-1 combines with J gene TRBJ1-2; 7 positions agree with TRBD1. Germline V gene lookup returns CDR1 DFQATT and CDR2 SNEGSKA (reference sequence). CDR3 length: 14 residues. After removal of 6 bases from V and 2 bases from J, the junction contained 9 bases not matched to a gene.

This clonotype was found many times. This rearrangement joins TRBV4-3 to TRBJ2-2; tentative D call: TRBD2 (6 bases). This CDR3 region has 17 residues. With 2 bases removed from V and 6 bases from J, the gap between germline ends came to 19 bases. CDR1 and CDR2 from the germline V gene are LGHNA and YSLEER. CDR3: CASSQTFAGSYPGELFF. The CDR3 coding sequence is TGCGCCAGCAGCCAAACCTTTGCGGGGAGCTACCCCGGGGAGCTGTTTTTT.

This chain uses TRBV2 with TRBJ1-4; D is possibly TRBD1 (6 bases). The CDR3 totals 13 residues. V gave up 4 bases and J gave up 8 bases, with 11 bases separating them. Germline V gene data show CDR1 as SNHLY and CDR2 as FYNNEI. CDR3 loop: CASSGTVGEKLFF. For the CDR3, the DNA is TGTGCCAGCAGTGGGACAGTTGGGGAAAAACTGTTTTTT.

This clonotype occurred many times. CDR3 region: CSVEPGTGLYNEQFF. CDR3 DNA sequence: TGCAGCGTTGAACCCGGGACAGGGCTATACAATGAGCAGTTCTTC. The V gene is TRBV29-1, the J gene TRBJ2-1, with TRBD1 identical over 9 bases. This CDR3 spans 15 amino acids. CDR1 and CDR2 (germline): SQVTM, ANQGSEA. With 2 bases clipped from V and 4 bases from J, the junction kept 6 bases outside the gene matches.

As to this clonotype: A much bigger clone sits one base away, suggesting this may be a read error. The CDR3 ends on some other residue instead of the conserved phenylalanine or tryptophan, so this is likely a read error. The chain is built from TRBV6-1 and TRBJ1-2; the match to TRBD1 covers 12 bases. The V gene end was trimmed by 6 bases and the J gene end by 3 bases; junction bases not matched to a gene: 11. The CDR3 spans 17 residues. The germline V gene has CDR1 MNHNS and CDR2 SASEGT. For the CDR3, the DNA is TGTGCCAGCAGCCCGGGGACAGGGGGCCCCCTATACTATGGCTACACCTCC. Its protein product is CASSPGTGGPLYYGYTS.

The chain links TRBV2 to TRBJ1-6; D ambiguous. Germline V CDR1 and CDR2: SNHLY, FYNNEI. V was shortened by 2 bases and J by 2 bases, with 4 bases between the two germline ends. This CDR3 spans 14 amino acids. Written as DNA, the CDR3 is TGTGCCAGCAGTGAACCGGCCTATAATTCACCCCTCCACTTT. Residues: CASSEPAYNSPLHF.

The chain employs TRBV18 and TRBJ2-7, with D possibly being TRBD2 (6 bases). Per the germline V gene, CDR1 is KGHSH and CDR2 is LQKENI. V was pared by 6 bases and J by 1 base, with 10 bases between. The CDR3 is 13 amino acids. This CDR3 is CASSGGRSYEQYV. CDR3 DNA: TGTGCCAGCTCTGGGGGGAGGTCCTACGAGCAGTACGTC.

This clonotype has a handful of counts. The gene calls are TRBV7-8 and TRBJ1-2; 12 bases fit TRBD1. The CDR3 contains 14 residues. Germline V gene lookup returns CDR1 SGHVS and CDR2 FQNEAQ. J lost 6 bases, V lost 4 bases, and 3 bases had no gene match. The DNA of the CDR3 is TGTGCCAGCAGCTCAGGGACAGGGGGCGATGGCTACACCTTC. Translating gives CASSSGTGGDGYTF.

This chain uses TRBV12-3 or TRBV12-4 with TRBJ2-7; 8 nucleotides align to TRBD2. The CDR3 has 17 residues. Trimming removed 6 bases from V and 2 bases from J; junction bases left unmatched: 15. CDR3 sequence (DNA): TGTGCCAGCAGCCGTCGGGGGTGGAAGCGGGGGACCTACGAGCAGTACGTC. Translation gives CASSRRGWKRGTYEQYV.

This clonotype turned up a few times. This chain joins TRBV5-1 and TRBJ2-7; D is undetermined. CDR3 size: 12 residues. Trimming removed 7 bases from V and 6 bases from J, with 14 bases in between. In germline, CDR1 is SGHRS, CDR2 YFSETQ. The CDR3 coding sequence is TGCGCCAGCTGTCTTGGGGTCCTCGAGCAGTACGTC. It encodes CASCLGVLEQYV.

This clonotype was seen more than once but under ten times. The chain couples TRBV5-1 to TRBJ2-3, with TRBD2 as a possible D gene (5 bases). V lost 2 bases and J 3 bases, leaving 10 bases between the germline ends. The CDR3 loop spans 14 amino acids. Germline lookup yields CDR1 SGHRS and CDR2 YFSETQ. The CDR3 DNA reads TGCGCCAGCAGCTTTCGAGCGGAGACAGATACGCAGTATTTT. As protein: CASSFRAETDTQYF.

This clonotype was counted a few times. The chain recombines TRBV6-4 with TRBJ1-5; possible D gene TRBD1, 6 bases. Germline V gene lookup returns CDR1 MRHNA and CDR2 SNTAGT. Trimming removed 6 bases at V and 0 bases at J, with 12 bases between. The CDR3 spans 15 residues. CDR3 sequence reads: CASRGGRASNQPQHF. For the CDR3, the DNA is TGTGCCAGCAGAGGGGGGAGGGCTAGCAATCAGCCCCAGCATTTT.

This clonotype showed up just a few times. The V call is TRBV2, the J call TRBJ2-3; no definite D call. The CDR3 has 12 residues. The germline V and J ends were trimmed by 8 bases and 6 bases, with 12 bases remaining between them. The germline V gene encodes CDR1 SNHLY and CDR2 FYNNEI. In DNA, the CDR3 is TGTGCCAGCCACCCTCTATTTGATACGCAGTATTTT. Translating gives CASHPLFDTQYF.